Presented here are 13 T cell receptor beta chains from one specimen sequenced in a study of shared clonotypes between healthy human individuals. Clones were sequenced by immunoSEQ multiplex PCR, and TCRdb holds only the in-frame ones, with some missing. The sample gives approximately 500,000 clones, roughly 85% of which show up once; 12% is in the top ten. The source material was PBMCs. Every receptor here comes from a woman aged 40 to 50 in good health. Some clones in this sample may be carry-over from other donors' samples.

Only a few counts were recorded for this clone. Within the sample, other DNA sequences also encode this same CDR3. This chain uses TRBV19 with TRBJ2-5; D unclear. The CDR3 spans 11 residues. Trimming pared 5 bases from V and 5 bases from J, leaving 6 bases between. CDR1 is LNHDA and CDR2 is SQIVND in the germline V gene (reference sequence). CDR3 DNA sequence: TGTGCCAGTAGTTCCGGGGAGACCCAGTACTTC. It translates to CASSSGETQYF. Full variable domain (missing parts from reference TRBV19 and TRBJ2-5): DGGITQSPKYLFRKEGQNVTLSCEQNLNHDAMYWYRQDPGQGLRLIYYSQIVNDFQKGDIAEGYSVSREKKESFPLTVTSAQKNPTAFYLCASSSGETQYFGPGTRLLVL.

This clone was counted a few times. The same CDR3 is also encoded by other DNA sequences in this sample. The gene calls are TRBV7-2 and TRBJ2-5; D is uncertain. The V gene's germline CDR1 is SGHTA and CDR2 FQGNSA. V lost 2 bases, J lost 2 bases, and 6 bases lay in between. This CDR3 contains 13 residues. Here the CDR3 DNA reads TGTGCCAGCAGCTTACCAAATCAAGAGACCCAGTACTTC. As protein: CASSLPNQETQYF.

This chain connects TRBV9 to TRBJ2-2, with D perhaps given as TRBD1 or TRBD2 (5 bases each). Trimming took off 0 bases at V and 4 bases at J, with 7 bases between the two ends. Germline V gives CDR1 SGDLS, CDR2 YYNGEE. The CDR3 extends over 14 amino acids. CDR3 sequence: CASSVEGSTGELFF. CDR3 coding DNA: TGTGCCAGCAGCGTAGAGGGGAGCACCGGGGAGCTGTTTTTT. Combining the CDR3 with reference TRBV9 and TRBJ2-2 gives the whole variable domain DSGVTQTPKHLITATGQRVTLRCSPRSGDLSVYWYQQSLDQGLQFLIQYYNGEERAKGNILERFSAQQFPDLHSELNLSSLELGDSALYFCASSVEGSTGELFFGEGSRLTVL.

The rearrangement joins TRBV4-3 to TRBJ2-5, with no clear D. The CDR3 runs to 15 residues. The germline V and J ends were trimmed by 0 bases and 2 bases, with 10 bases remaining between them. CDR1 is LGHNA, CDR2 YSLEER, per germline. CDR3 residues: CASSQDFSVQETQYF. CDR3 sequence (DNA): TGCGCCAGCAGCCAAGATTTCTCGGTTCAAGAGACCCAGTACTTC.

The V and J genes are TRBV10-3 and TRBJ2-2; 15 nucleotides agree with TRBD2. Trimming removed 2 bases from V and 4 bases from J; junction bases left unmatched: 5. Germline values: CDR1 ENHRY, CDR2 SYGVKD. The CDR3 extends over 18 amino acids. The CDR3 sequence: CAISEGTSGRLGTGELFF. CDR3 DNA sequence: TGTGCCATCAGTGAGGGGACTAGCGGGAGGTTGGGCACCGGGGAGCTGTTTTTT.

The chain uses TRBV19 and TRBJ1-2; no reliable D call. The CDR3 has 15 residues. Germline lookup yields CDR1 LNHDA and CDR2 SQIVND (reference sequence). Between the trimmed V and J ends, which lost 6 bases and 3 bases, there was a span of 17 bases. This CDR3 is CASRLLARDYYGYTF. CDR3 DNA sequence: TGTGCCAGTAGGCTTCTGGCGCGTGACTACTATGGCTACACCTTC.

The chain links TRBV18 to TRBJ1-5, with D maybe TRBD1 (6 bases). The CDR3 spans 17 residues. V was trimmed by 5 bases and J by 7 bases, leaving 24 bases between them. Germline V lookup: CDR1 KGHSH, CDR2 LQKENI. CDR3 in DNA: TGTGCCAGCTCAGAAAGGGACACGAGGGTGATCGGGCAGCCCCAGCATTTT. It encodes CASSERDTRVIGQPQHF.

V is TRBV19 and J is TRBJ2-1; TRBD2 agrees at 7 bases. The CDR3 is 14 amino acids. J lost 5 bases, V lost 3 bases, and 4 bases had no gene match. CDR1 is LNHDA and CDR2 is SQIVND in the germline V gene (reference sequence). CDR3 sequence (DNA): TGTGCCAGTAGTATTTGGCGGGAGAACAATGAGCAGTTCTTC. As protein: CASSIWRENNEQFF. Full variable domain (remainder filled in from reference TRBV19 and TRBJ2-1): DGGITQSPKYLFRKEGQNVTLSCEQNLNHDAMYWYRQDPGQGLRLIYYSQIVNDFQKGDIAEGYSVSREKKESFPLTVTSAQKNPTAFYLCASSIWRENNEQFFGPGTRLTVL.

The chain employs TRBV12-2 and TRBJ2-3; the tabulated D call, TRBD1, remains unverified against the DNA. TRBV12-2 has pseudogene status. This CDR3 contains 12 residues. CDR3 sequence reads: CARFRVGVTQYF. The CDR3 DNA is TGTGCAAGGTTCAGGGTTGGTGTTACGCAGTATTTT.

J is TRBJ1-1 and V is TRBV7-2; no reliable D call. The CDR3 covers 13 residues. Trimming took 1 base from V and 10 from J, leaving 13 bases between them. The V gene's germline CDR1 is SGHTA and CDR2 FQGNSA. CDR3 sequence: CASSLESRGVAFF. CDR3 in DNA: TGTGCCAGCAGCTTAGAGTCCCGGGGAGTAGCTTTCTTT.

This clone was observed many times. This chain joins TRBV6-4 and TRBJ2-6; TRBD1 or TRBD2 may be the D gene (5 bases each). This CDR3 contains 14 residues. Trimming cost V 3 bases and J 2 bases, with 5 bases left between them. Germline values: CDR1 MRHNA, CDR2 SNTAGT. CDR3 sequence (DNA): TGTGCCAGCAGTGAGGGGGCTGGGGCCAACGTCCTGACTTTC. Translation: CASSEGAGANVLTF.

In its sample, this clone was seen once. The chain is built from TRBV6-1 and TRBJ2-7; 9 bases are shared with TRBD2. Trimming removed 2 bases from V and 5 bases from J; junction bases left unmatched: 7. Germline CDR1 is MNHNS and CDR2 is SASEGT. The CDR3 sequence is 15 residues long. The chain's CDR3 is CASSENAGGYDEQYF. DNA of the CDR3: TGTGCCAGCAGTGAAAATGCGGGAGGGTACGACGAGCAGTACTTC.

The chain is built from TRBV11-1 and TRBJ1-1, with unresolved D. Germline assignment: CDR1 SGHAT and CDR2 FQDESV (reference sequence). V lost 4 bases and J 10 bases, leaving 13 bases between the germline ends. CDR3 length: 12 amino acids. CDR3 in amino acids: CASSSRLVGAFF. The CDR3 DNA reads TGTGCCAGCAGCTCCCGCTTAGTGGGAGCTTTCTTT.